Only a few counts were recorded for the clone carrying this T cell receptor (beta chain). The data were taken from a study of blood T cells in healthy people across ages. In germline, CDR1 is SGHRS, CDR2 YFSETQ. The length of the CDR3 is 13 residues. Then a second PCR, running roughly 6 to 12 cycles, was carried out with a sample-barcoded 5' primer and a J-beta primer mix. TCRdb processed the 5' RACE reads anew with MiXCR; each CDR3 protein has one entry. The data hold hundreds of thousands of distinct CDR3 sequences, with around a fifth observed a single time. The J gene is TRBJ2-5, the V gene TRBV5-1; D gene uncertain. Judging by the DNA end, TRBJ2-7 fits better; the J call may be wrong. The TCR sequence derives from an older man in good health. The sequenced sample consisted of blood. The chain's CDR3 is CASSLEFVSEQYF. The CDR3 DNA sequence: TGCGCCAGCAGCTTGGAGTTCGTTTCCGAGCAGTACTTC.